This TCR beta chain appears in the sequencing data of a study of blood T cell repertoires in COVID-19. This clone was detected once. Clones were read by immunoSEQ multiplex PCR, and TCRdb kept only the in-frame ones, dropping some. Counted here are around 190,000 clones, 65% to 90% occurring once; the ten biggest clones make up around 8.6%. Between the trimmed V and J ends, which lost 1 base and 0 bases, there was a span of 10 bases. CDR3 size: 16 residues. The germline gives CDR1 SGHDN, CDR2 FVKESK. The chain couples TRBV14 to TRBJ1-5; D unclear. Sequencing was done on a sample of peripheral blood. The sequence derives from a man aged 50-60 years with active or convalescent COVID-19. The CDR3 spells CASSQATTISNQPQHF. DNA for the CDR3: TGTGCCAGCAGCCAAGCAACAACGATTAGCAATCAGCCCCAGCATTTT.